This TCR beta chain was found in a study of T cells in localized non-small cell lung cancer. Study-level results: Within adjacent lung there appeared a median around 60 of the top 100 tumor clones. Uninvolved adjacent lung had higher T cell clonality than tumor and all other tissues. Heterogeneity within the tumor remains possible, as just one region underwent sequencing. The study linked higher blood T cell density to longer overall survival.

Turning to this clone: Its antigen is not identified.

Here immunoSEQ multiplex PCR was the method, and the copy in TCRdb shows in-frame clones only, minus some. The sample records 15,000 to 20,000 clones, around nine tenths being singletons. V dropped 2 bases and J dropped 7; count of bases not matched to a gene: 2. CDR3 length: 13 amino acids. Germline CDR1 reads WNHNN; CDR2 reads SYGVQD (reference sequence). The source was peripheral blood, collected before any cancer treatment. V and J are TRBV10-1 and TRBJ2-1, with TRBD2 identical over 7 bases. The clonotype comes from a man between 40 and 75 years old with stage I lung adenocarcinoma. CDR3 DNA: TGCGCCAGCAGTGAGAGAGCGGGGAATGAGCAGTTCTTC. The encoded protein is CASSERAGNEQFF.